Reported below is one TCR beta chain. The antigen remains unidentified. V shed 7 bases and J shed 17 bases, with 9 bases lying between them. Looked up from germline, CDR1 is LNHNV and CDR2 is YYDKDF (reference sequence). The CDR3 consists of 9 residues. TCRdb analysed the multiplex PCR reads with MiXCR anew, one entry per CDR3 protein. The sample lists approximately 180,000 distinct CDR3 sequences, 30% to 35% occurring once. The data stem from a study of breast tumors, draining lymph nodes, adjacent tissues. Regarding the study as a whole: Tumors had less TCR diversity than lymph nodes, more than nontumor tissue. Luminal-like breast cancer showed significantly higher tumor–nontumor repertoire similarity than basal-like. The lymph node origin of tumor T cells was framed as consistent with a hypothesis, not demonstrated. The data were judged consistent with most tumor T cells coming from lymph node and expanding in tumor.

Samples came from axillary lymph nodes draining the breast cancer. Sequenced material: axillary lymph node tissue. The receptor comes from a female donor with breast cancer. Some clones in this sample may be carry-over from other donors' samples. This rearrangement joins TRBV15 to TRBJ1-6; D gene ambiguous. CDR3 region: CATNLAIHF. The CDR3 region has the DNA TGTGCCACCAATTTAGCCATCCACTTT.